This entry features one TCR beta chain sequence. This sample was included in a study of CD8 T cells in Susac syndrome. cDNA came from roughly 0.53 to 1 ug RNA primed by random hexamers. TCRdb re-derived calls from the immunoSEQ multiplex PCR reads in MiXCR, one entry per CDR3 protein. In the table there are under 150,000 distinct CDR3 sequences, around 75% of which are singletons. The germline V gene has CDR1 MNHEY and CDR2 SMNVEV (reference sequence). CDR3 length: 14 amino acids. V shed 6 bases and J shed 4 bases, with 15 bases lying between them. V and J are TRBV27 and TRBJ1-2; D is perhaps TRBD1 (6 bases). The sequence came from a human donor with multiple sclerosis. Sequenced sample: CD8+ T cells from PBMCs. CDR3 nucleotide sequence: TGTGCCAGCAGCCGAGGCGGACAGTCCTATGGCTACACCTTC. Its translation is CASSRGGQSYGYTF.